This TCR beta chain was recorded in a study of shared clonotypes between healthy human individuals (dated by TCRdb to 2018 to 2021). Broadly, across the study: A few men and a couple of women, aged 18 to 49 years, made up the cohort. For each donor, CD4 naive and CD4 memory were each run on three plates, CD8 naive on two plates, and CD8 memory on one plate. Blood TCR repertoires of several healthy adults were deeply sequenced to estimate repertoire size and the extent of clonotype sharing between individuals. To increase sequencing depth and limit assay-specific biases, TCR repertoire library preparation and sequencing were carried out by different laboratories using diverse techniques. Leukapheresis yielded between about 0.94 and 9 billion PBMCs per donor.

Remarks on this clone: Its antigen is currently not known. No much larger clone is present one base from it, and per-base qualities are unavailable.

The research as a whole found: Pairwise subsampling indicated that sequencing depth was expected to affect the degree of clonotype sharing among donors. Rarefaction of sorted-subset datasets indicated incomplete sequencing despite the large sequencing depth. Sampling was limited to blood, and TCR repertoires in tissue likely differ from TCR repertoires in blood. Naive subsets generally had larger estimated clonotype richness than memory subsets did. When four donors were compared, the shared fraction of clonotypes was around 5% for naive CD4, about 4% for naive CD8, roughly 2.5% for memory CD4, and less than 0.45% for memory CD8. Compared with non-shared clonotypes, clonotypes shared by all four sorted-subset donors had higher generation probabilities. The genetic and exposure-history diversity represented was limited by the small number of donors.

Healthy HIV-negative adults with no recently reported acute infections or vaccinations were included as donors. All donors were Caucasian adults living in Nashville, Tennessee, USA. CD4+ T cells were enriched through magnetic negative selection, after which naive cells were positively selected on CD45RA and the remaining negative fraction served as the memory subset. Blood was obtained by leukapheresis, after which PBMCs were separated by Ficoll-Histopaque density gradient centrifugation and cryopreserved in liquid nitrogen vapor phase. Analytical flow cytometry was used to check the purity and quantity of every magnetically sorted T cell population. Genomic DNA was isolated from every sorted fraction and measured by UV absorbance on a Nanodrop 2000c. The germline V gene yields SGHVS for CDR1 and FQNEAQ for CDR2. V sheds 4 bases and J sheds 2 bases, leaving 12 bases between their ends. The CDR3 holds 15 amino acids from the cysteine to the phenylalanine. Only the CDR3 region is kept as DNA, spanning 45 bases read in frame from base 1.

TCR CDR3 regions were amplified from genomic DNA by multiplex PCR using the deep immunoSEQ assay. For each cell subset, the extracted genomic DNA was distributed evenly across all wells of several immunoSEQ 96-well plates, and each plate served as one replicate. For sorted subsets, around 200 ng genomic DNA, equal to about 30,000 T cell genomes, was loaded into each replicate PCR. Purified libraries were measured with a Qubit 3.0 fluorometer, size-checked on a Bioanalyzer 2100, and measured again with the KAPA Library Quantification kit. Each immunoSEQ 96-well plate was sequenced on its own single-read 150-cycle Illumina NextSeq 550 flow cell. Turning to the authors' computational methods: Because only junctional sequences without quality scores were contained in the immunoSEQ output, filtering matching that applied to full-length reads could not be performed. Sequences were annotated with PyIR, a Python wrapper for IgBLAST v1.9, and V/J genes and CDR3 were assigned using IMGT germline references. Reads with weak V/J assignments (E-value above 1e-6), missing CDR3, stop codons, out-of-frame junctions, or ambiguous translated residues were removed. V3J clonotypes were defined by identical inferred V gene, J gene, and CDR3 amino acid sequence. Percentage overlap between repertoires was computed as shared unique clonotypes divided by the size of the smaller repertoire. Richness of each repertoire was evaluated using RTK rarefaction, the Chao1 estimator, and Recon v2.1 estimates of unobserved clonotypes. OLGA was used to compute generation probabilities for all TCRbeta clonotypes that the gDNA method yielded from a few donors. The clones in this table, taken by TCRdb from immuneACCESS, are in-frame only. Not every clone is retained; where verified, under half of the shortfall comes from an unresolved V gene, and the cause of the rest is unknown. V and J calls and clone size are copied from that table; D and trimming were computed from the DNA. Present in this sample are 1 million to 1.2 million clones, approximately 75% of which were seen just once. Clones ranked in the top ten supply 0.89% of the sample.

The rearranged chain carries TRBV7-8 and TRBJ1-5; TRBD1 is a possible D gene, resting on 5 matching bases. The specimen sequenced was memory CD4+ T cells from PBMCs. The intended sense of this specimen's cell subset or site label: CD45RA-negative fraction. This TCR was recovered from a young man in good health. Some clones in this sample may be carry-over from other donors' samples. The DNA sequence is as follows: TGTGCCAGCAGCTACTCCACGGGGGGCAATCAGCCCCAGCATTTT. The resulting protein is CASSYSTGGNQPQHF. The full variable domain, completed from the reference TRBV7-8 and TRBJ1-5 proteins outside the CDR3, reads GAGVSQSPRYKVAKRGQDVALRCDPISGHVSLFWYQQALGQGPEFLTYFQNEAQLDKSGLPSDRFFAERPEGSVSTLKIQRTQQEDSAVYLCASSYSTGGNQPQHFGDGTRLSIL.